Given below is one T cell receptor beta chain in context. The data belong to a study of control samples from healthy donors and cancer patients. Profiled with immunoSEQ multiplex PCR; TCRdb holds only in-frame clones, not every one. The sample carries some 130,000 clones, less than 95% recorded once. Germline V CDR1 and CDR2: SNHLY, FYNNEI. The CDR3 is made up of 14 amino acids. Trimming pared 6 bases from V and 1 base from J, leaving 12 bases between. V is TRBV2 and J is TRBJ1-1; the D gene is possibly TRBD1 (5 bases). The TCR sequence derives from a man aged 25 to 45 in good health. Sequences were obtained from blood. The DNA of the CDR3 is TGTGCCAGCAGCGCCGGGACGGGGAACACTGAAGCTTTCTTT. Translation: CASSAGTGNTEAFF.